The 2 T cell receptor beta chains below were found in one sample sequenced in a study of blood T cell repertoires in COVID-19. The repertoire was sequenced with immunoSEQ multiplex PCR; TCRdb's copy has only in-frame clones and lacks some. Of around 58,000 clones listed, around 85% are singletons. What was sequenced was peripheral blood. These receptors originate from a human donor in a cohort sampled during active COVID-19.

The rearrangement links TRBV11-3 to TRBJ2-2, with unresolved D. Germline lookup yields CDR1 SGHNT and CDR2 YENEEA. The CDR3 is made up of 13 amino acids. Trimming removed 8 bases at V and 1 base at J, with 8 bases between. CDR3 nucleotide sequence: TGTGCCAGCCGCACACGGAACACCGGGGAGCTGTTTTTT. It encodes CASRTRNTGELFF.

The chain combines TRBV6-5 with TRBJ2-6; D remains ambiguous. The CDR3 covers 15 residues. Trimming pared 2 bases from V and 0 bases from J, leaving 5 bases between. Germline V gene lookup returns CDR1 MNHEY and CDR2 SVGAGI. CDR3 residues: CASSYTYSGANVLTF. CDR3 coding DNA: TGTGCCAGCAGTTACACCTACTCTGGGGCCAACGTCCTGACTTTC.